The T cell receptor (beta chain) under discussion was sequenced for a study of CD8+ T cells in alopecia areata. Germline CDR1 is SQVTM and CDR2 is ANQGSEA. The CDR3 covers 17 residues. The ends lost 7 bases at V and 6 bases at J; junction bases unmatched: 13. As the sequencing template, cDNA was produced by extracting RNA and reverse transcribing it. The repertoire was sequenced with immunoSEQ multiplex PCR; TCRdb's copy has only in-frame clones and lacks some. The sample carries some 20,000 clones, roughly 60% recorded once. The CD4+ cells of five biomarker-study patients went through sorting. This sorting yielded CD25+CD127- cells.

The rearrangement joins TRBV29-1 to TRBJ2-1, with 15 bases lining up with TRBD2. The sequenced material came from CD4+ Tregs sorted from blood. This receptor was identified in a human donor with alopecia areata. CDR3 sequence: CSGAGLAGGGGSNEQFF. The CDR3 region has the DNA TGCAGCGGGGCGGGACTAGCGGGAGGAGGTGGTAGCAATGAGCAGTTCTTC.